The rows below give T cell receptor beta chains drawn from one sample of a study of shared clonotypes between healthy human individuals. Method: immunoSEQ multiplex PCR; TCRdb's copy keeps in-frame clones and lacks some. The sample records more than 2 million clones, over 85% being singletons. The sequencing input was naive CD8+ T cells from PBMCs. These receptor sequences come from a man between 18 and 29 years old in good health. Some clones in this sample may be carry-over from other donors' samples. CDR3s include the opening cysteine and the closing phenylalanine or tryptophan. The order of the fields is CDR3 protein, CDR3 DNA, D gene, clone size, J gene, V gene. The D gene is left open where the match is weak. Clone size, where shown, is once, few, many, or a class for clones that have expanded.

cdr3_aa: CASSLGAGTGLSYTF; cdr3_nt: TGTGCCAGCAGCTTAGGGGCCGGGACAGGGTTGAGCTACACCTTC; d_call: TRBD1; clone_size: -; j_call: TRBJ1-2; v_call: TRBV7-9
cdr3_aa: CSVCRDTGELFF; cdr3_nt: TGCAGCGTTTGCCGGGACACCGGGGAGCTGTTTTTT; d_call: -; clone_size: -; j_call: TRBJ2-2; v_call: TRBV29-1
cdr3_aa: CAAVIRQRGNEQFF; cdr3_nt: TGTGCCGCAGTGATTAGGCAGAGGGGCAATGAGCAGTTCTTC; d_call: -; clone_size: -; j_call: TRBJ2-1; v_call: TRBV6-1
cdr3_aa: CASSPGQGFYEQYF; cdr3_nt: TGTGCCAGCAGCCCTGGACAGGGCTTCTACGAGCAGTACTTC; d_call: TRBD1; clone_size: -; j_call: TRBJ2-7; v_call: TRBV7-9
cdr3_aa: CASSVRLAGPGELFF; cdr3_nt: TGTGCCAGCAGTGTGAGGCTAGCGGGACCCGGGGAGCTGTTTTTT; d_call: TRBD2; clone_size: -; j_call: TRBJ2-2; v_call: TRBV6-1
cdr3_aa: CASSPSPNRYEQYF; cdr3_nt: TGTGCCAGCAGTCCCTCCCCTAATCGGTACGAGCAGTACTTC; d_call: -; clone_size: -; j_call: TRBJ2-7; v_call: TRBV27
cdr3_aa: CAATGLVRYEQYF; cdr3_nt: TGTGCCGCCACGGGACTAGTTCGGTACGAGCAGTACTTC; d_call: TRBD2; clone_size: -; j_call: TRBJ2-7; v_call: TRBV28
cdr3_aa: CASSFSPSAGEILEQYF; cdr3_nt: TGTGCCAGCAGTTTCTCCCCTTCAGCGGGGGAGATTCTCGAGCAGTACTTC; d_call: TRBD2; clone_size: -; j_call: TRBJ2-7; v_call: TRBV27
cdr3_aa: CASSLYTQPYNEQFF; cdr3_nt: TGTGCCAGCAGCCTATACACACAGCCCTACAATGAGCAGTTCTTC; d_call: -; clone_size: -; j_call: TRBJ2-1; v_call: TRBV27
cdr3_aa: CASSTLEATDTQYF; cdr3_nt: TGTGCCAGCAGTACCCTAGAGGCGACAGATACGCAGTATTTT; d_call: -; clone_size: -; j_call: TRBJ2-3; v_call: TRBV6-9
cdr3_aa: CASTRGETQYF; cdr3_nt: TGTGCCAGCACCAGAGGAGAGACCCAGTACTTC; d_call: -; clone_size: -; j_call: TRBJ2-5; v_call: TRBV25-1
cdr3_aa: CASSPSLVAGETQYF; cdr3_nt: TGTGCCAGCAGCCCCTCCCTGGTTGCGGGAGAGACCCAGTACTTC; d_call: -; clone_size: once; j_call: TRBJ2-5; v_call: TRBV7-9
cdr3_aa: CASSLHRHYEQYF; cdr3_nt: TGTGCCAGCAGTCTCCACCGCCACTACGAGCAGTACTTC; d_call: -; clone_size: once; j_call: TRBJ2-7; v_call: TRBV28
cdr3_aa: CSVDIGQASNIQYF; cdr3_nt: TGCAGCGTTGATATAGGACAGGCGTCAAACATTCAGTACTTC; d_call: TRBD1; clone_size: -; j_call: TRBJ2-4; v_call: TRBV29-1
cdr3_aa: CASSVRGGGNQPQHF; cdr3_nt: TGTGCCAGCAGCGTTCGGGGGGGCGGCAATCAGCCCCAGCATTTT; d_call: -; clone_size: -; j_call: TRBJ1-5; v_call: TRBV9
cdr3_aa: CSVHSFTEYF; cdr3_nt: TGCAGCGTACATTCCTTCACGGAATATTTT; d_call: -; clone_size: -; j_call: TRBJ2-3; v_call: TRBV29-1
cdr3_aa: CASSWGTSSYEQYF; cdr3_nt: TGTGCCAGCAGCTGGGGGACATCCTCCTACGAGCAGTACTTC; d_call: -; clone_size: -; j_call: TRBJ2-7; v_call: TRBV5-4
cdr3_aa: CASRLSPGTGDEQYF; cdr3_nt: TGCGCCAGCAGGCTCTCCCCCGGGACAGGGGACGAGCAGTACTTC; d_call: TRBD1; clone_size: -; j_call: TRBJ2-7; v_call: TRBV4-1
cdr3_aa: CASSVGLHYEQYF; cdr3_nt: TGTGCCAGCAGCGTCGGACTACACTACGAGCAGTACTTC; d_call: -; clone_size: -; j_call: TRBJ2-7; v_call: TRBV9
cdr3_aa: CASSPPGGNEQYF; cdr3_nt: TGTGCCAGCAGCCCCCCAGGAGGGAACGAGCAGTACTTC; d_call: -; clone_size: -; j_call: TRBJ2-7; v_call: TRBV7-9
cdr3_aa: CASVLERGNYNEQFF; cdr3_nt: TGCGCCAGCGTATTGGAGCGGGGGAACTACAATGAGCAGTTCTTC; d_call: TRBD2; clone_size: -; j_call: TRBJ2-1; v_call: TRBV5-1
cdr3_aa: CASSFFPGDRTYEQYF; cdr3_nt: TGTGCCAGCAGCTTTTTTCCCGGGGACAGAACCTACGAGCAGTACTTC; d_call: TRBD1; clone_size: -; j_call: TRBJ2-7; v_call: TRBV7-2
cdr3_aa: CASSHVFGQGAGNTIYF; cdr3_nt: TGTGCCAGCAGCCATGTATTTGGACAGGGGGCTGGAAACACCATATATTTT; d_call: TRBD1; clone_size: -; j_call: TRBJ1-3; v_call: TRBV4-2
cdr3_aa: CASRTSGYSGDTQYF; cdr3_nt: TGTGCCAGCAGGACTAGCGGCTATTCAGGAGATACGCAGTATTTT; d_call: TRBD2; clone_size: once; j_call: TRBJ2-3; v_call: TRBV4-2
cdr3_aa: CASSPDLAGGPRGEQFF; cdr3_nt: TGTGCCAGTAGTCCAGACCTAGCGGGAGGGCCTAGGGGTGAGCAGTTCTTC; d_call: TRBD2; clone_size: -; j_call: TRBJ2-1; v_call: TRBV19
cdr3_aa: CASSQDLERESGTGELFF; cdr3_nt: TGCGCCAGCAGCCAAGATTTGGAGCGGGAGAGTGGCACCGGGGAGCTGTTTTTT; d_call: TRBD2; clone_size: -; j_call: TRBJ2-2; v_call: TRBV4-3
cdr3_aa: CASGPLAGSPYNEQFF; cdr3_nt: TGCGCCAGCGGGCCCCTAGCGGGAAGCCCCTACAATGAGCAGTTCTTC; d_call: TRBD2; clone_size: -; j_call: TRBJ2-1; v_call: TRBV5-1
cdr3_aa: CATSRGLGGNEQFF; cdr3_nt: TGTGCCACCAGCAGGGGGTTAGGAGGCAATGAGCAGTTCTTC; d_call: -; clone_size: -; j_call: TRBJ2-1; v_call: TRBV15
cdr3_aa: CSVLLRPGAYNEQFF; cdr3_nt: TGCAGCGTTCTACTCAGGCCAGGGGCCTACAATGAGCAGTTCTTC; d_call: -; clone_size: -; j_call: TRBJ2-1; v_call: TRBV29-1
cdr3_aa: CASSLSFRNQPQHF; cdr3_nt: TGTGCCAGCAGCTTAAGCTTTAGGAATCAGCCCCAGCATTTT; d_call: -; clone_size: -; j_call: TRBJ1-5; v_call: TRBV5-6
cdr3_aa: CASSLGDRVHHEKLFF; cdr3_nt: TGTGCCAGCAGCCTAGGGGACCGAGTGCATCATGAAAAACTGTTTTTT; d_call: -; clone_size: -; j_call: TRBJ1-4; v_call: TRBV7-9
cdr3_aa: CASSAPSGITYNEQFF; cdr3_nt: TGTGCCAGCAGCGCCCCTAGCGGGATCACCTACAATGAGCAGTTCTTC; d_call: TRBD2; clone_size: -; j_call: TRBJ2-1; v_call: TRBV9
cdr3_aa: CASPRTSGGKNEQFF; cdr3_nt: TGTGCCAGCCCCAGAACTAGCGGAGGGAAGAATGAGCAGTTCTTC; d_call: TRBD2; clone_size: -; j_call: TRBJ2-1; v_call: TRBV14
cdr3_aa: CASSPPGIFRTDTQYF; cdr3_nt: TGTGCCAGCAGCCCGCCCGGGATTTTCCGGACAGATACGCAGTATTTT; d_call: -; clone_size: -; j_call: TRBJ2-3; v_call: TRBV7-9
cdr3_aa: CASSSPSQWTSGSGDTQYF; cdr3_nt: TGTGCCAGCAGCTCGCCTTCCCAATGGACTAGCGGGAGTGGAGATACGCAGTATTTT; d_call: TRBD2; clone_size: -; j_call: TRBJ2-3; v_call: TRBV9
cdr3_aa: CASSRPGQGSQNEQFF; cdr3_nt: TGCGCCAGCAGCCGACCGGGACAGGGTTCTCAAAATGAGCAGTTCTTC; d_call: TRBD1; clone_size: -; j_call: TRBJ2-1; v_call: TRBV5-1
cdr3_aa: CASQTRGRPYEQYF; cdr3_nt: TGTGCCAGCCAGACCCGGGGGCGCCCCTACGAGCAGTACTTC; d_call: -; clone_size: -; j_call: TRBJ2-7; v_call: TRBV6-5
cdr3_aa: CASSNDRAAYEQYF; cdr3_nt: TGTGCCAGCAGCAATGACAGGGCGGCCTACGAGCAGTACTTC; d_call: TRBD1; clone_size: once; j_call: TRBJ2-7; v_call: TRBV27
cdr3_aa: CASSIALEAFF; cdr3_nt: TGTGCCAGTAGTATAGCACTTGAAGCTTTCTTT; d_call: -; clone_size: -; j_call: TRBJ1-1; v_call: TRBV19
cdr3_aa: CASSMGRTGEQYF; cdr3_nt: TGTGCCAGCAGTATGGGACGAACGGGCGAGCAGTACTTC; d_call: -; clone_size: -; j_call: TRBJ2-7; v_call: TRBV28
cdr3_aa: CASLGSGAYEQYF; cdr3_nt: TGTGCCAGCCTGGGGAGCGGGGCCTACGAGCAGTACTTC; d_call: TRBD2; clone_size: -; j_call: TRBJ2-7; v_call: TRBV6-1
cdr3_aa: CASSATPGQGNSPLHF; cdr3_nt: TGTGCCAGCAGCGCGACCCCGGGACAGGGGAATTCACCCCTCCACTTT; d_call: TRBD1; clone_size: -; j_call: TRBJ1-6; v_call: TRBV5-6
cdr3_aa: CASSLGDPRAKNIQYF; cdr3_nt: TGTGCCAGTAGCCTCGGGGACCCTCGGGCCAAAAACATTCAGTACTTC; d_call: -; clone_size: -; j_call: TRBJ2-4; v_call: TRBV19
cdr3_aa: CASSPRGWSSEQYF; cdr3_nt: TGTGCCAGCAGCCCAAGGGGTTGGAGTTCCGAGCAGTACTTC; d_call: -; clone_size: -; j_call: TRBJ2-7; v_call: TRBV11-2
cdr3_aa: CASSQFRDRVSGELFF; cdr3_nt: TGTGCCAGCAGCCAATTCCGGGACAGGGTATCCGGGGAGCTGTTTTTT; d_call: TRBD1; clone_size: -; j_call: TRBJ2-2; v_call: TRBV14
cdr3_aa: CAWSLGAGNTEAFF; cdr3_nt: TGTGCCTGGAGTTTGGGGGCGGGGAACACTGAAGCTTTCTTT; d_call: -; clone_size: -; j_call: TRBJ1-1; v_call: TRBV30
cdr3_aa: CASSATGYLNYKGTEAFF; cdr3_nt: TGTGCCAGCAGCGCTACAGGGTATCTTAACTATAAAGGCACTGAAGCTTTCTTT; d_call: -; clone_size: -; j_call: TRBJ1-1; v_call: TRBV21-1
cdr3_aa: CASNSRLAQDLLSEKLFF; cdr3_nt: TGTGCCAGCAACTCACGACTGGCGCAGGACCTTTTAAGCGAAAAACTGTTTTTT; d_call: -; clone_size: -; j_call: TRBJ1-4; v_call: TRBV28
cdr3_aa: CASSTSGTPTYEQYF; cdr3_nt: TGTGCCAGCAGCACCTCCGGGACTCCTACCTACGAGCAGTACTTC; d_call: -; clone_size: -; j_call: TRBJ2-7; v_call: TRBV21-1
cdr3_aa: CASRYRDMNTEAFF; cdr3_nt: TGTGCCAGCAGGTACAGGGATATGAACACTGAAGCTTTCTTT; d_call: -; clone_size: -; j_call: TRBJ1-1; v_call: TRBV27
cdr3_aa: CASSLSPQGRGTEAFF; cdr3_nt: TGTGCCAGCAGCCTTTCCCCCCAGGGAAGAGGCACTGAAGCTTTCTTT; d_call: -; clone_size: few; j_call: TRBJ1-1; v_call: TRBV5-4
cdr3_aa: CASSHGRSYEQYF; cdr3_nt: TGTGCCAGCAGCCACGGCCGCTCCTACGAGCAGTACTTC; d_call: -; clone_size: -; j_call: TRBJ2-7; v_call: TRBV27
cdr3_aa: CASSLDWTVLSYEQYF; cdr3_nt: TGTGCCAGCAGTCTCGATTGGACAGTTCTCTCCTACGAGCAGTACTTC; d_call: -; clone_size: -; j_call: TRBJ2-7; v_call: TRBV27